These 32 T cell receptor beta chains came from one sample sequenced in a study of T cells in localized non-small cell lung cancer. Here immunoSEQ multiplex PCR was the method, and the copy in TCRdb shows in-frame clones only, minus some. The profile shows approximately 1,300 clones, approximately 22% of them singletons. The material sequenced was lung tumor tissue, taken before any cancer treatment. These receptors originate from a man aged 35-75 years with stage III lung adenocarcinoma.

V gene TRBV6-8 combines with J gene TRBJ2-7; 8 positions agree with TRBD2. This CDR3 is 14 amino acids long. Trimming removed 8 bases from V and 3 bases from J; junction bases left unmatched: 9. CDR1 and CDR2 (germline): MNHGY, SAAAGT. The CDR3 DNA reads TGTGCCAGCCAACTTAGCGGGGTCATCTACGAGCAGTACTTC. It translates to CASQLSGVIYEQYF.

This clone was found a few times. This sequence joins TRBV28 and TRBJ2-3; 11 bases agree with TRBD2. This CDR3 comprises 15 residues. V was pared by 2 bases and J by 9 bases, with 7 bases of the junction left unmatched. CDR1 is MDHEN and CDR2 is SYDVKM in the germline V gene. The CDR3 sequence is CASSLGLAGLRTQYF. The CDR3 DNA sequence: TGTGCCAGCAGTTTAGGACTAGCGGGCCTACGGACGCAGTATTTT.

The chain is built from TRBV11-3 and TRBJ2-1, with D possibly matching TRBD1 (6 bases). The germline gives CDR1 SGHNT, CDR2 YENEEA. This CDR3 region has 16 residues. V was clipped by 5 bases and J by 3 bases, with 17 bases between them. This chain's CDR3 is CASSLSTGPLYNEQFF. The CDR3 coding sequence is TGTGCCAGCAGCCTGTCCACAGGGCCGCTCTACAATGAGCAGTTCTTC.

This clone was recorded a few times. The chain is built from TRBV11-3 and TRBJ2-7; the D gene could be TRBD1 or TRBD2 (6 bases each). Trimming stripped 0 bases from V and 4 bases from J, with 10 bases between. The CDR3 contains 14 residues. Germline lookup yields CDR1 SGHNT and CDR2 YENEEA. CDR3 DNA: TGTGCCAGCAGCTTAGAGCGGAGGGGGTACGAGCAGTACTTC. Translating gives CASSLERRGYEQYF. Complete variable domain (other parts from reference TRBV11-3 and TRBJ2-7): EAGVVQSPRYKIIEKKQPVAFWCNPISGHNTLYWYLQNLGQGPELLIRYENEEAVDDSQLPKDRFSAERLKGVDSTLKIQPAELGDSAVYLCASSLERRGYEQYFGPGTRLTVT.

The rearrangement uses TRBV5-1 and TRBJ2-3; no definite D call. V lost 2 bases and J lost 0, with 10 bases in between. This CDR3 has 15 amino acids. Germline V gene data show CDR1 as SGHRS and CDR2 as YFSETQ. CDR3 DNA sequence: TGCGCCAGCAGCTTAGGCAGAGCCAGCACAGATACGCAGTATTTT. Translation: CASSLGRASTDTQYF.

CDR3 DNA: TGTGCCAGTAGTCCGGGTAGCGGAGACTACAATGAGCAGTTCTTC. It encodes CASSPGSGDYNEQFF. The chain carries TRBV19 and TRBJ2-1; perhaps TRBD2 as D (6 bases). The CDR3 loop spans 15 amino acids. Germline assignment: CDR1 LNHDA and CDR2 SQIVND (reference sequence). V lost 5 bases and J 3 bases, leaving 14 bases between the germline ends.

The chain couples TRBV9 to TRBJ2-1; 7 nucleotides line up with TRBD1. The CDR3 contains 13 residues. The V gene's germline CDR1 is SGDLS and CDR2 YYNGEE. V lost 4 bases, J lost 14 bases, and 12 bases stayed unmatched. Written as DNA, the CDR3 is TGTGCCAGCAGCCCCGGACCGGACAGGAAGAAGTTCTTC. It codes for CASSPGPDRKKFF.

The V and J genes are TRBV10-2 and TRBJ2-1; TRBD2 matches at 8 bases. CDR1 and CDR2 (germline): WSHSY, SAAADI. This CDR3 region has 14 residues. Unmatched junction bases numbered 7, after V lost 3 bases and J lost 9 bases. CDR3 protein: CASSDSGSLIEQFF. As DNA, the CDR3 is TGCGCCAGCAGTGACAGCGGGAGTTTGATTGAGCAGTTCTTC.

V gene TRBV9 combines with J gene TRBJ1-2, with a tentative D call TRBD1 (6 bases). The V gene's germline CDR1 is SGDLS and CDR2 YYNGEE. The CDR3 sequence is 14 residues long. Trimming removed 3 bases from V and 8 bases from J, with 17 bases in between. CDR3 coding DNA: TGTGCCAGCAGCGGAAACACAGGGTTTGGAGGCTACACCTTC. Protein product: CASSGNTGFGGYTF.

This clone was counted only a few times. The rearrangement uses TRBV28 and TRBJ2-1, with D possibly being TRBD2 (5 bases). Trimming removed 7 bases at V and 8 bases at J, with 15 bases between. Germline V CDR1 and CDR2: MDHEN, SYDVKM. The CDR3 is 13 amino acids. The chain's CDR3 is CASKSQEVYEQFF. The CDR3, as DNA: TGTGCCAGCAAGTCGCAGGAGGTATATGAGCAGTTCTTC.

This sequence joins TRBV6-8 and TRBJ2-2; 8 bases match TRBD1. Germline CDR1 MNHGY, CDR2 SAAAGT. Germline trimming cut 6 bases from V and 5 bases from J; bases unmatched to any gene: 8. The CDR3 extends over 15 amino acids. CDR3 bases: TGTGCCAGCAGGACGACAGGGGTTGGGACCGGGGAGCTGTTTTTT. Protein product: CASRTTGVGTGELFF.

The V and J genes are TRBV30 and TRBJ2-2; D assignment may be TRBD1 or TRBD2 (5 bases each). CDR1 GTSNPN and CDR2 SVGIG come from the germline V gene (reference sequence). The CDR3 runs 20 residues. Trimming removed 0 bases at V and 1 base at J, with 24 bases between. The CDR3 DNA follows: TGTGCCTGGAGTGTACCAGGTAGAAGTGGGCCGAGGGGGAACACCGGGGAGCTGTTTTTT. It yields the protein CAWSVPGRSGPRGNTGELFF.

The chain links TRBV11-3 to TRBJ1-4; D unresolved. Germline CDR1 reads SGHNT; CDR2 reads YENEEA. V was shortened by 4 bases and J by 0 bases, with 9 bases between the two germline ends. The CDR3 covers 15 residues. The CDR3, as DNA: TGTGCCAGCAGCTCGACCGATTCAACTAATGAAAAACTGTTTTTT. This codes for CASSSTDSTNEKLFF.

The V call is TRBV18, the J call TRBJ2-3, with D uncertain. The CDR3 consists of 14 residues. Germline V gene sequence: CDR1 KGHSH, CDR2 LQKENI. The V end was cut by 0 bases, the J end by 2 bases, with 6 bases between. In DNA, the CDR3 is TGTGCCAGCTCACCACCGGTCAACACAGATACGCAGTATTTT. This codes for CASSPPVNTDTQYF.

In this sample, this clone turned up a few times. V gene TRBV2 combines with J gene TRBJ1-3; D gene ambiguous. Trimming cost V 5 bases and J 0 bases, with 14 bases left between them. CDR1 is SNHLY and CDR2 is FYNNEI in the germline V gene. The CDR3 contains 16 residues. For the CDR3, the DNA is TGTGCCAGCAGTCTTCTAATTACCAACTCTGGAAACACCATATATTTT. This gives the protein CASSLLITNSGNTIYF.

This chain links TRBV4-1 with TRBJ1-4; D unclear. The ends were cut back, 0 bases at V and 3 bases at J, with 5 bases in the middle. The CDR3 has 14 residues. Germline CDR1 and CDR2: MGHRA and YSYEKL. The CDR3 DNA is TGCGCCAGCAGCCAAGAACTCGCTAATGAAAAACTGTTTTTT. Its translation is CASSQELANEKLFF.

In its sample, this clone was seen a few times. V usage is TRBV6-8 and J usage is TRBJ1-2, with D perhaps matching TRBD1 (6 bases). With 6 bases removed from V and 8 bases from J, the gap between germline ends came to 19 bases. In germline, CDR1 is MNHGY, CDR2 SAAAGT. The CDR3 is 14 residues long. The CDR3 DNA reads as TGTGCCAGCAGGACAATCGACAGGATGGAGGGCTACACCTTC. It codes for CASRTIDRMEGYTF.

The J gene is TRBJ2-3, the V gene TRBV28, with D perhaps matching TRBD2 (5 bases). The CDR3 runs 15 residues. Trimming removed 7 bases at V and 4 bases at J, with 18 bases between. CDR1 is MDHEN, CDR2 SYDVKM, per germline. CDR3 amino acids: CASTTSGSRPDTQYF. CDR3 DNA: TGTGCCAGCACTACCTCGGGGAGTCGGCCAGATACGCAGTATTTT.

The rearrangement uses TRBV5-1 and TRBJ2-7; no definite D call. The CDR3 consists of 14 residues. Germline lookup yields CDR1 SGHRS and CDR2 YFSETQ. Trimming removed 0 bases at V and 0 bases at J, with 7 bases between. The DNA of the CDR3 is TGCGCCAGCAGCTTGGCCACCCACTCCTACGAGCAGTACTTC. This gives the protein CASSLATHSYEQYF.

This clone was picked up a small number of times. V is TRBV28 and J is TRBJ2-7; the D is unclear. Germline-derived CDR1 and CDR2 are MDHEN and SYDVKM. Trimming cost V 6 bases and J 4 bases, with 13 bases left between them. The CDR3 has 13 residues. CDR3 bases: TGTGCCAGCAGGGTTGGCGTCAATTACGAGCAGTACTTC. This sequence encodes CASRVGVNYEQYF.

By proportion, this clone is medium-sized. This sequence joins TRBV2 and TRBJ1-3; D remains ambiguous. The CDR3 is made up of 16 amino acids. Per germline, CDR1 SNHLY and CDR2 FYNNEI. V was trimmed by 4 bases and J by 0 bases, leaving 13 bases between them. In nucleotides, the CDR3 is TGTGCCAGCAGTGGTGGCACTTTAAGCTCTGGAAACACCATATATTTT. Its protein product is CASSGGTLSSGNTIYF.

This clone was seen only a few times. The rearrangement links TRBV6-8 to TRBJ1-2; 7 nucleotides line up with TRBD1. Germline V lookup: CDR1 MNHGY, CDR2 SAAAGT. This CDR3 contains 15 residues. Germline trimming cut 6 bases from V and 5 bases from J; bases unmatched to any gene: 12. CDR3 in DNA: TGTGCCAGCAGACCACAGGGGTTCCGGAAATATGGCTACACCTTC. As protein: CASRPQGFRKYGYTF.

This clone was seen more than once but under ten times. The chain is built from TRBV28 and TRBJ2-2; TRBD1 aligns across 9 bases. After removal of 4 bases from V and 8 bases from J, the junction contained 2 bases not matched to a gene. CDR1 and CDR2 (germline): MDHEN, SYDVKM. The CDR3 spans 13 residues. CDR3 nucleotide sequence: TGTGCCAGCAGTTACAGGGGGCTTGGGGAGCTGTTTTTT. It translates to CASSYRGLGELFF.

The rearrangement links TRBV6-8 to TRBJ1-2, with D perhaps TRBD1 (5 bases). Germline V gene sequence: CDR1 MNHGY, CDR2 SAAAGT. V lost 5 bases to trimming and J lost 8 bases, with 21 bases between them. The CDR3 consists of 15 residues. The CDR3 DNA follows: TGTGCCAGCAGTCCCGGGACGGCCGTCCAAGGGGGCTACACCTTC. Translating gives CASSPGTAVQGGYTF.

The CDR3 spells CASSPTGSVNTEAFF. For the CDR3, the DNA is TGTGCCAGCAGCCCTACAGGGTCTGTGAACACTGAAGCTTTCTTT. V usage is TRBV11-3 and J usage is TRBJ1-1; weak D call: TRBD1 (6 bases). The CDR3 length is 15 residues. Germline CDR1 and CDR2: SGHNT and YENEEA. V lost 5 bases, J lost 0 bases, and 13 bases lay in between.

V is TRBV11-3 and J is TRBJ2-4; 11 bases match TRBD2. V trimming: 1 base; J trimming: 0 bases; junction bases outside the gene matches: 5. The CDR3 length is 18 residues. CDR1 is SGHNT, CDR2 YENEEA, per germline. The CDR3 DNA follows: TGTGCCAGCAGCTTAGTGGGGACTAGCGGACTAGCCAAAAACATTCAGTACTTC. Protein: CASSLVGTSGLAKNIQYF.

By share of the sample, this clone is medium-sized. This chain connects TRBV11-3 to TRBJ2-3, with 8 bases that match TRBD2. The CDR3 is 14 residues long. CDR1 is SGHNT and CDR2 is YENEEA in the germline V gene. The trim removed 4 bases at V and 2 bases at J, leaving 2 bases unmatched. The CDR3 sequence: CASSSTSATDTQYF. CDR3 DNA sequence: TGTGCCAGCAGCTCGACTAGCGCCACAGATACGCAGTATTTT. Together with reference TRBV11-3 and TRBJ2-3, the CDR3 gives the full variable domain: EAGVVQSPRYKIIEKKQPVAFWCNPISGHNTLYWYLQNLGQGPELLIRYENEEAVDDSQLPKDRFSAERLKGVDSTLKIQPAELGDSAVYLCASSSTSATDTQYFGPGTRLTVL.

V usage is TRBV6-8 and J usage is TRBJ1-2; the match to TRBD1 covers 9 bases. Germline V gene data show CDR1 as MNHGY and CDR2 as SAAAGT. The trim removed 2 bases at V and 0 bases at J, leaving 4 bases unmatched. The CDR3 spans 16 residues. This CDR3 is CASSYRDRESNYGYTF. The CDR3, as DNA: TGTGCCAGCAGTTACCGGGACAGGGAATCTAACTATGGCTACACCTTC.

Within the sample, this clone is medium-sized. The V gene is TRBV11-3, the J gene TRBJ2-7; D is unresolved. The ends were cut back, 0 bases at V and 2 bases at J, with 14 bases in the middle. This CDR3 has 16 amino acids. Germline V gene data show CDR1 as SGHNT and CDR2 as YENEEA. The CDR3 sequence: CASSLDARVYTYEQYF. For the CDR3, the DNA is TGTGCCAGCAGCTTAGATGCCCGGGTCTACACCTACGAGCAGTACTTC.

The chain recombines TRBV11-3 with TRBJ2-1, with TRBD2 matching over 9 bases. CDR1 and CDR2 from the germline V gene are SGHNT and YENEEA. V lost 2 bases, J lost 7 bases, and 9 bases stayed unmatched. The CDR3 length is 16 residues. CDR3 DNA sequence: TGTGCCAGCAGCTTAAATGGCGGGACTAGCCGGAATGAGCAGTTCTTC. Translated, it gives CASSLNGGTSRNEQFF. Full variable domain (remainder filled in from reference TRBV11-3 and TRBJ2-1): EAGVVQSPRYKIIEKKQPVAFWCNPISGHNTLYWYLQNLGQGPELLIRYENEEAVDDSQLPKDRFSAERLKGVDSTLKIQPAELGDSAVYLCASSLNGGTSRNEQFFGPGTRLTVL.

By proportion, this clone is medium-sized. V is TRBV11-3 and J is TRBJ2-7; tentatively, D is TRBD2 (5 bases). The length of the CDR3 is 14 residues. The germline V and J ends were trimmed by 4 bases and 11 bases, with 21 bases remaining between them. Germline CDR1 SGHNT, CDR2 YENEEA. The CDR3 region has the DNA TGTGCCAGCAGCTCAAGTGCGACGGGAATCAGGAAGTACTTC. Translated: CASSSSATGIRKYF.

The chain is built from TRBV29-1 and TRBJ2-3; possible D gene TRBD2, 5 bases. Germline CDR1 and CDR2: SQVTM and ANQGSEA. CDR3 length equals 14 residues. V was shortened by 6 bases and J by 1 base, with 14 bases between the two germline ends. CDR3 sequence: CSVITILGTDTQYF. The CDR3 region has the DNA TGCAGCGTCATAACTATACTAGGCACAGATACGCAGTATTTT.